Shown below are 15 T cell receptor beta chains from a single sample sequenced in a study of PD-1 blockade in mismatch repair-deficient tumors. Measured with immunoSEQ multiplex PCR; TCRdb has only the in-frame clones, and not every one. The repertoire holds about 9,500 clones, about 89% seen once, with 7.5% to 10% in the top ten. Their cognate antigens are unknown. As for time point: roughly 9-day in vitro stimulation with candidate neoantigen peptide 3. Material: cells cultured in vitro, obtained from a patient treated with pembrolizumab. The receptors stem from an adult with mismatch repair-deficient cancer.

The chain is built from TRBV10-3 and TRBJ1-5, with TRBD1 as a possible D gene (6 bases). The ends were cut back, 10 bases at V and 0 bases at J, with 19 bases in the middle. Germline-derived CDR1 and CDR2 are ENHRY and SYGVKD. The CDR3 extends over 16 amino acids. For the CDR3, the DNA is TGTGCCACTAAGTTGGAGGGGGGGACTAGCAATCAGCCCCAGCATTTT. This gives the protein CATKLEGGTSNQPQHF.

This clone was seen a single time. V and J are TRBV7-3 and TRBJ2-2; D is uncertain. V shed 2 bases and J shed 6 bases, with 13 bases lying between them. This CDR3 is built from 15 residues. Germline V gene sequence: CDR1 SGHTA, CDR2 FQGTGA. CDR3 DNA sequence: TGTGCCAGCAGCTTACCGGGCCCCGGACCCGGGGAGCTGTTTTTT. It yields the protein CASSLPGPGPGELFF.

The chain joins TRBV10-2 to TRBJ1-5; the match to TRBD1 covers 8 bases. From germline, CDR1 is WSHSY and CDR2 SAAADI. The ends lost 5 bases at V and 0 bases at J; junction bases unmatched: 9. This CDR3 is built from 17 residues. In DNA form, the CDR3 reads TGCGCCAGCAGTTCTGGACAGGGCTTAATTAGCAATCAGCCCCAGCATTTT. As protein: CASSSGQGLISNQPQHF.

V gene TRBV7-2 combines with J gene TRBJ1-6, with D perhaps TRBD1 (5 bases). The V and J ends lost 2 bases and 10 bases respectively, with 9 bases between them. The CDR3 runs 13 residues. Germline V lookup: CDR1 SGHTA, CDR2 FQGNSA. In DNA, the CDR3 is TGTGCCAGCAGCTTAAACCGGGGCTCACCCCTCCACTTT. Its protein product is CASSLNRGSPLHF.

The gene calls are TRBV18 and TRBJ1-1, with D unresolved. Per germline, CDR1 KGHSH and CDR2 LQKENI. This CDR3 contains 15 residues. With 1 base removed from V and 1 base from J, the gap between germline ends came to 10 bases. Here the CDR3 reads CASSPRQGGNTEAFF. CDR3 sequence (DNA): TGTGCCAGCTCACCACGTCAAGGAGGGAACACTGAAGCTTTCTTT. The entire variable domain, with the rest obtained from reference TRBV18 and TRBJ1-1, is as follows: NAGVMQNPRHLVRRRGQEARLRCSPMKGHSHVYWYRQLPEEGLKFMVYLQKENIIDESGMPKERFSAEFPKEGPSILRIQQVVRGDSAAYFCASSPRQGGNTEAFFGQGTRLTVV.

V is TRBV6-5 and J is TRBJ2-7; the D gene is possibly TRBD1 (5 bases). Trimming took 2 bases from V and 1 from J, leaving 6 bases between them. Germline V CDR1 and CDR2: MNHEY, SVGAGI. CDR3 size: 13 residues. CDR3 sequence: CASSYRQSYEQYF. Here the CDR3 DNA reads TGTGCCAGCAGTTACAGACAGTCCTACGAGCAGTACTTC.

The chain recombines TRBV27 with TRBJ2-7, with 9 bases matching TRBD1. V trimming: 2 bases; J trimming: 5 bases; junction bases outside the gene matches: 4. There are 14 residues in the CDR3. CDR1 is MNHEY, CDR2 SMNVEV, per germline (reference sequence). The CDR3 coding sequence is TGTGCCAGCAGTTTAGCCGGGACAGGGAACGAGCAGTACTTC. It yields the protein CASSLAGTGNEQYF.

V usage is TRBV6-6 and J usage is TRBJ1-4, with D maybe TRBD1 (6 bases). Trimming took off 2 bases at V and 7 bases at J, with 11 bases between the two ends. CDR1 and CDR2 (germline): MNHNY, SVGAGI (reference sequence). The CDR3 is 14 residues long. The CDR3 reads CASSYPGGAEKLFF. CDR3 in DNA: TGTGCCAGCAGTTACCCCGGGGGGGCTGAAAAACTGTTTTTT.

CDR3 region: CASSHTEPRDTQYF. In nucleotides, the CDR3 is TGCGCCAGCAGCCATACAGAGCCCCGGGATACGCAGTATTTT. This chain uses TRBV5-1 with TRBJ2-3; D gene ambiguous. This CDR3 is built from 14 residues. The germline V gene has CDR1 SGHRS and CDR2 YFSETQ. Trimming took 4 bases from V and 6 from J, leaving 15 bases between them.

The chain links TRBV5-1 to TRBJ2-7; no definite D call. The CDR3 length is 15 residues. The germline V gene has CDR1 SGHRS and CDR2 YFSETQ. V lost 0 bases and J 0 bases, leaving 10 bases between the germline ends. The chain's CDR3 is CASSLGTEASYEQYF. Written as DNA, the CDR3 is TGCGCCAGCAGCTTGGGTACGGAAGCCTCCTACGAGCAGTACTTC.

The J gene is TRBJ2-3, the V gene TRBV27; 11 bases agree with TRBD2. The CDR3 sequence is 17 residues long. J was trimmed by 2 bases and V by 5 bases; bases with no gene match: 9. Germline CDR1 MNHEY, CDR2 SMNVEV (reference sequence). CDR3 DNA sequence: TGTGCCAGCAGTATGGTAGCGGGAGGGCCGAACACAGATACGCAGTATTTT. Translation: CASSMVAGGPNTDTQYF.

V and J are TRBV7-2 and TRBJ1-3, with TRBD1 matching 7 bases. CDR3 length equals 14 residues. Germline trimming cut 5 bases from V and 9 bases from J; bases unmatched to any gene: 10. CDR1 SGHTA and CDR2 FQGNSA come from the germline V gene. This chain's CDR3 is CASSRDRTKGTIYF. The CDR3 bases are TGTGCCAGCAGCCGGGACAGAACTAAAGGCACCATATATTTT. Together with reference TRBV7-2 and TRBJ1-3, the CDR3 gives the full variable domain: GAGVSQSPSNKVTEKGKDVELRCDPISGHTALYWYRQSLGQGLEFLIYFQGNSAPDKSGLPSDRFSAERTGGSVSTLTIQRTQQEDSAVYLCASSRDRTKGTIYFGEGSWLTVV.

V usage is TRBV7-8 and J usage is TRBJ2-1, with 8 bases matching TRBD2. The CDR3 extends over 15 amino acids. CDR1 is SGHVS and CDR2 is FQNEAQ in the germline V gene. V gave up 5 bases and J gave up 3 bases; unmatched junction bases: 6. The CDR3 loop reads CASSPRTSFYNEQFF. CDR3 bases: TGTGCCAGCAGCCCAAGGACTAGCTTCTACAATGAGCAGTTCTTC.

J is TRBJ1-2 and V is TRBV28, with a possible D match to TRBD1 (5 bases). The CDR3 extends over 16 amino acids. CDR1 is MDHEN and CDR2 is SYDVKM in the germline V gene. Trimming removed 6 bases at V and 2 bases at J, with 19 bases between. The CDR3 here is CASSLDDSEPNYGYTF. The DNA for the CDR3 is TGTGCCAGCAGCCTCGACGACAGTGAGCCAAACTATGGCTACACCTTC.

The gene calls are TRBV9 and TRBJ1-6, with D perhaps matching TRBD1 (5 bases). V was shortened by 0 bases and J by 10 bases, with 11 bases between the two germline ends. Germline values: CDR1 SGDLS, CDR2 YYNGEE. This CDR3 contains 14 residues. CDR3 sequence reads: CASSVAQGPSPLHF. For the CDR3, the DNA is TGTGCCAGCAGCGTAGCGCAGGGTCCGTCACCCCTCCACTTT. Based on the CDR3 plus reference TRBV9 and TRBJ1-6, the full variable domain is DSGVTQTPKHLITATGQRVTLRCSPRSGDLSVYWYQQSLDQGLQFLIQYYNGEERAKGNILERFSAQQFPDLHSELNLSSLELGDSALYFCASSVAQGPSPLHFGNGTRLTVT.